There are many counts of the clone carrying this TCR beta chain. Antigen: not known. This record belongs to a study of post-analysis software for immune sequencing data. Study results and limitations: Elevated frequency relative to controls characterized several TRBV segments in patients, TRBV5-6, TRBV5-1 and TRBV20-1 among them.

Built from TCR beta cDNA, the libraries had unique molecular identifiers in them. Via MiXCR, TCRdb re-called the PCR reads, giving one row per CDR3 protein. Here the sample spans approximately 250,000 distinct CDR3 sequences, 36% being singletons. CDR1 is PRHDT, CDR2 FYEKMQ, per germline (reference sequence). There are 17 residues in the CDR3. V lost 5 bases, J lost 1 base, and 18 bases lay in between. The receptor comes from a girl between 10 and 17 years old with multiple sclerosis. The sequenced material came from blood. The V and J genes are TRBV13 and TRBJ1-5; D perhaps matches TRBD1 (5 bases). The CDR3 protein is CASSGKAQGGSNQPQHF. In DNA form, the CDR3 reads TGTGCCAGCAGCGGAAAGGCCCAGGGAGGAAGCAATCAGCCCCAGCATTTT.